Shown below are 21 T cell receptor beta chains from a single sample sequenced in a study of T-cell memory formation after mild COVID-19 (dated by TCRdb to the early 2020s). Library generation was performed with 5' RACE. Sequencing instrument: Illumina NovaSeq 6000. Starting from the raw public reads, TCRdb applied fastp trimming at Q25, assembled clones with MiXCR and retained in-frame beta chains. Under each unique CDR3 protein, matching rows form one entry showing the most common genes and DNA. This sample is represented by about 130,000 distinct CDR3 sequences; roughly 6% of them were singletons. Over 2% of the sample rests with the top ten. Specimen: PBMCs or a T cell subset sorted from them (not recorded which). The receptors come from an adult woman who had mild COVID-19 (a few samples of this study predate the infection). The sample titles of this study are shuffled in the database, so cell type and time point are left out; the donor was told from shared clones.

This clonotype has just a few counts. The V gene is TRBV6-2 or TRBV6-3, the J gene TRBJ2-7; 9 nucleotides align to TRBD2. CDR3 size: 14 residues. With V trimmed by 2 bases and J by 2 bases, 1 base remained unmatched. In germline, CDR1 is MNHEY, CDR2 SVGEGT. The CDR3 nucleotides read TGTGCCAGCAGTTACCAGCGGGGGGCCTACGAGCAGTACTTC. This encodes CASSYQRGAYEQYF.

This chain links TRBV30 with TRBJ2-1, with 9 bases aligning to TRBD2. CDR1 is GTSNPN, CDR2 SVGIG, per germline (reference sequence). V shed 3 bases, J shed 2 bases, and the junction held 5 bases outside the gene matches. The CDR3 totals 15 residues. The CDR3 here is CAWRKAGGPYNEQFF. CDR3 DNA: TGTGCCTGGAGGAAGGCGGGGGGGCCCTACAATGAGCAGTTCTTC.

This clonotype was picked up many times. The CDR3 loop reads CASSDSTIGTQYF. CDR3 in DNA: TGTGCCAGCAGTGACTCGACAATCGGTACGCAGTATTTT. The genes are TRBV6-4 and TRBJ2-3; D is unclear. Germline CDR1 and CDR2: MRHNA and SNTAGT. Between the trimmed V and J ends, which lost 0 bases and 8 bases, there was a span of 9 bases. The CDR3 is 13 residues long.

This clonotype was recorded many times. The V and J genes are TRBV29-1 and TRBJ2-1; D call uncertain. The CDR3 consists of 12 residues. Looked up from germline, CDR1 is SQVTM and CDR2 is ANQGSEA. V was trimmed by 6 bases and J by 10 bases, leaving 16 bases between them. CDR3 sequence (DNA): TGCAGCGTCCGGTCCCTCTCAAGGGAGCAGTTCTTC. Translated: CSVRSLSREQFF.

This clonotype has just a few counts. The V gene is TRBV6-5, the J gene TRBJ1-1; possible D gene TRBD1, 5 bases. V was cut by 6 bases and J by 5 bases, with 16 bases left in between. Germline-derived CDR1 and CDR2 are MNHEY and SVGAGI. The CDR3 is 14 residues long. This CDR3 is CASSLGRRDTEAFF. CDR3 DNA: TGTGCCAGCAGCCTGGGACGGCGAGATACTGAAGCTTTCTTT.

The CDR3 bases are TGTGCCAGCAGTGAGGGCAGTCTCTATAATTCACCCCTCCACTTT. Its protein product is CASSEGSLYNSPLHF. This chain joins TRBV25-1 and TRBJ1-6; no clear D. V gave up 3 bases and J gave up 3 bases, with 9 bases separating them. The CDR3 runs 15 residues. CDR1 is MGHDK, CDR2 SYGVNS, per germline.

This clonotype was seen many times. The CDR3 sequence is CASSLEGVSGNTIYF. The CDR3, as DNA: TGTGCCAGCAGCTTAGAGGGGGTCTCTGGAAACACCATATATTTT. The rearrangement links TRBV7-9 to TRBJ1-3; possible D gene TRBD1, 6 bases. The CDR3 sequence is 15 residues long. V gave up 1 base and J gave up 0 bases, with 7 bases separating them. Germline CDR1 reads SEHNR; CDR2 reads FQNEAQ (reference sequence).

This clonotype occurred many times. The rearrangement joins TRBV9 to TRBJ2-1; 10 bases fit TRBD2. The germline V gene encodes CDR1 SGDLS and CDR2 YYNGEE. The CDR3 sequence is 15 residues long. The V gene end was trimmed by 1 base and the J gene end by 2 bases; junction bases not matched to a gene: 0. The CDR3 bases are TGTGCCAGCAGCGTACTAGCGGGGGCCTACAATGAGCAGTTCTTC. This codes for CASSVLAGAYNEQFF. The whole variable domain, filled in from reference TRBV9 and TRBJ2-1, reads DSGVTQTPKHLITATGQRVTLRCSPRSGDLSVYWYQQSLDQGLQFLIQYYNGEERAKGNILERFSAQQFPDLHSELNLSSLELGDSALYFCASSVLAGAYNEQFFGPGTRLTVL.

This clonotype showed up many times. The chain joins TRBV12-3 or TRBV12-4 to TRBJ1-4; 8 bases line up with TRBD1. There are 16 residues in the CDR3. The junction had 9 bases not matched to a gene; V was cut back by 6 bases and J by 3 bases. CDR3 protein: CASSQLTGAANEKLFF. The CDR3 region has the DNA TGTGCCAGCAGCCAGCTGACAGGGGCAGCTAATGAAAAACTGTTTTTT.

This clonotype has more than one count but fewer than ten. The J gene is TRBJ2-2, the V gene TRBV5-1; 7 nucleotides line up with TRBD1. Unmatched junction bases numbered 8, after V lost 4 bases and J lost 5 bases. The CDR3 runs 15 residues. The germline CDR1 and CDR2 sequences are SGHRS and YFSETQ. The chain's CDR3 is CASSAGTAGTGELFF. CDR3 sequence (DNA): TGCGCCAGCAGCGCCGGGACAGCAGGGACCGGGGAGCTGTTTTTT.

There are a few counts of this clonotype. The chain joins TRBV27 to TRBJ2-7; the D gene is possibly TRBD1 (5 bases). In germline, CDR1 is MNHEY, CDR2 SMNVEV (reference sequence). The CDR3 covers 14 residues. With 4 bases removed from V and 2 bases from J, the gap between germline ends came to 12 bases. As DNA, the CDR3 is TGTGCCAGCAGTTGGGCAGGGCCCACCTACGAGCAGTACTTC. It yields the protein CASSWAGPTYEQYF.

In its sample, this clonotype was seen a few times. The genes are TRBV12-3 or TRBV12-4 and TRBJ2-7, with 9 bases identical to TRBD2. Unmatched junction bases numbered 2, after V lost 3 bases and J lost 2 bases. CDR3 length: 14 amino acids. This CDR3 reads CASSLREGPYEQYF. CDR3 bases: TGTGCCAGCAGTTTGCGGGAGGGACCCTACGAGCAGTACTTC.

This clonotype turned up a few times. The gene calls are TRBV24-1 and TRBJ2-2; D is unresolved. Germline assignment: CDR1 KGHDR and CDR2 SFDVKD. V lost 2 bases and J 0 bases, leaving 9 bases between the germline ends. The CDR3 is 16 residues long. CDR3 DNA: TGTGCCACCAGTGATTATCAGCCTTCGAACACCGGGGAGCTGTTTTTT. Translating it yields CATSDYQPSNTGELFF.

In this sample, this clonotype turned up many times. This sequence joins TRBV20-1 and TRBJ1-2; D call uncertain. V was shortened by 4 bases and J by 5 bases, with 8 bases between the two germline ends. The CDR3 extends over 11 amino acids. Germline V CDR1 and CDR2: DFQATT, SNEGSKA (reference sequence). CDR3 amino acids: CSATDGYGYTF. The DNA of the CDR3 is TGCAGTGCTACCGATGGGTATGGCTACACCTTC.

This clonotype has a handful of counts. The gene calls are TRBV10-3 and TRBJ1-1; TRBD1 might be the D (5 bases). Trimming took 4 bases from V and 3 from J, leaving 9 bases between them. The CDR3 covers 13 residues. Germline CDR1 reads ENHRY; CDR2 reads SYGVKD. The CDR3 protein is CAISGTRDTEAFF. CDR3 sequence (DNA): TGTGCCATCAGTGGGACACGAGACACTGAAGCTTTCTTT.

This clonotype was observed a few times. This CDR3 is CASRLKSPLHF. The CDR3 DNA sequence: TGCGCCAGCAGGCTAAAATCACCCCTCCACTTT. The genes are TRBV23-1 and TRBJ1-6, with unresolved D. TRBV23-1 is designated an ORF whose function remains uncertain. Trimming removed 6 bases from V and 10 bases from J, with 7 bases in between. The CDR3 length is 11 residues.

This clonotype has a count of ten or more. The chain couples TRBV29-1 to TRBJ1-2, with TRBD1 matching over 9 bases. The trim removed 3 bases at V and 0 bases at J, leaving 2 bases unmatched. Germline CDR1 reads SQVTM; CDR2 reads ANQGSEA. The CDR3 is 14 residues long. DNA for the CDR3: TGCAGCGTTGAGGGGACAGGGTCTAACTATGGCTACACCTTC. This translates into CSVEGTGSNYGYTF.

About this clonotype itself: A much more abundant neighbour one base away suggests this may be a read error. The chain is built from TRBV20-1 and TRBJ2-1; 10 nucleotides align to TRBD2. The V gene's germline CDR1 is DFQATT and CDR2 SNEGSKA (reference sequence). The CDR3 is made up of 16 amino acids. J gave up 3 bases and V 2 bases, and 7 bases lay outside the gene matches. The CDR3 nucleotides are TGCAGTGCTAGACTGGCTAGCGGGAGCTACTACAATGAGCAGTTCTTC. Translated: CSARLASGSYYNEQFF.

This clonotype was seen repeatedly, ten times or more. The chain carries TRBV5-1 and TRBJ1-1; D is unresolved. Trimming pared 3 bases from V and 10 bases from J, leaving 16 bases between. This CDR3 region has 13 residues. The germline gives CDR1 SGHRS, CDR2 YFSETQ. This chain's CDR3 is CASSSDGRSAAFF. The CDR3 DNA is TGCGCCAGCAGCTCTGATGGGAGATCGGCAGCTTTCTTT.

There are many counts of this clonotype. V and J are TRBV18 and TRBJ2-2, with D uncertain. The CDR3 has 13 residues. The V gene's germline CDR1 is KGHSH and CDR2 LQKENI. V gave up 2 bases and J gave up 2 bases, with 3 bases separating them. In nucleotides, the CDR3 is TGTGCCAGCTCACCAGCTAACACCGGGGAGCTGTTTTTT. It specifies CASSPANTGELFF.

The rearrangement uses TRBV20-1 and TRBJ1-2, with D possibly TRBD1 on 6 matching bases. Germline CDR1 is DFQATT and CDR2 is SNEGSKA (reference sequence). Trimming left V 0 bases short and J 6 bases short, with 17 bases between. The CDR3 runs 15 residues. The CDR3 nucleotides are TGCAGTGCTAGAGAAGTGGGGGGGCGCGGTAATGGCTACACCTTC. It encodes CSAREVGGRGNGYTF.